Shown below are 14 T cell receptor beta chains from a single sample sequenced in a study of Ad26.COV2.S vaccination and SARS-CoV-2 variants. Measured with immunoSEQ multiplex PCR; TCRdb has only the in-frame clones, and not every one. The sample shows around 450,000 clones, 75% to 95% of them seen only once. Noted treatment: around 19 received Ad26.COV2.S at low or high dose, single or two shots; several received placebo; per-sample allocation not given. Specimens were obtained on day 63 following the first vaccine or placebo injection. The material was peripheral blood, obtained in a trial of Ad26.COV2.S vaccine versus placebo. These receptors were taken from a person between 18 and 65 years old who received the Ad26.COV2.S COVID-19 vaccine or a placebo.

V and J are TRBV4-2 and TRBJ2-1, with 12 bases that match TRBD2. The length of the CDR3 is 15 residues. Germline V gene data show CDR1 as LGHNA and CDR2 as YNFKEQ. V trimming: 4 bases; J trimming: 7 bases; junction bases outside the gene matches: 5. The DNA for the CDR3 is TGTGCCAGCAGCCCCAGACTAGCGGGAGATAATGAGCAGTTCTTC. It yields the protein CASSPRLAGDNEQFF.

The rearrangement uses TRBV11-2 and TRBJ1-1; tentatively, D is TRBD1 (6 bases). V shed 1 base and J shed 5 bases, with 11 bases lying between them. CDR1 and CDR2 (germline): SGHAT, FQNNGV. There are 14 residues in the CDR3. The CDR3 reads CASSLGGGRTEAFF. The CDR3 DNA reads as TGTGCCAGCAGCTTAGGGGGGGGGCGGACTGAAGCTTTCTTT.

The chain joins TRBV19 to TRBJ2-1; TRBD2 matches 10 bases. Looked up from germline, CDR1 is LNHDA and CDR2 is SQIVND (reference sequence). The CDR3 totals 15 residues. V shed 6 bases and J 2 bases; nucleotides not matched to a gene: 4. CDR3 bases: TGTGCCAGTAGCCTAACTAGCGGGACCTACAATGAGCAGTTCTTC. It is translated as CASSLTSGTYNEQFF.

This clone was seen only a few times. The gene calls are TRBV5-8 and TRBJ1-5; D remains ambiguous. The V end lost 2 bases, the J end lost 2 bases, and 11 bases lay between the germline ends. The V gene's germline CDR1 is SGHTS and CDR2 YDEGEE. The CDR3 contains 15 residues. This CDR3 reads CASSLGGNRNQPQHF. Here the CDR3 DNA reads TGTGCCAGCAGCTTAGGAGGGAATCGCAATCAGCCCCAGCATTTT.

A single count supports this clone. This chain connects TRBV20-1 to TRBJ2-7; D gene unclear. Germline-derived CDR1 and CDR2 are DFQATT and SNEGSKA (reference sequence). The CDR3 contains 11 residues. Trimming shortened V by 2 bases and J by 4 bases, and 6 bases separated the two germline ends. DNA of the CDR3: TGCAGTGCTAGAATTCCTTACGAGCAGTACTTC. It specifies CSARIPYEQYF.

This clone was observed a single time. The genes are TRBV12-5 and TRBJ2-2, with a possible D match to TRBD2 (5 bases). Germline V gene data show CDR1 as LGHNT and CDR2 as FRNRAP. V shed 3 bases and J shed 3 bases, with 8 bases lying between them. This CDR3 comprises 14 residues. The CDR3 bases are TGTGCTAGTGGTTTACTAGGTCACACCGGGGAGCTGTTTTTT. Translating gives CASGLLGHTGELFF.

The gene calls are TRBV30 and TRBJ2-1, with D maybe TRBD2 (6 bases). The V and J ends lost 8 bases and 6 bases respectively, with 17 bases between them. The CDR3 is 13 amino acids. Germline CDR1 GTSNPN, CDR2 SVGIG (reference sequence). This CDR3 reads CARLSGEVNEQFF. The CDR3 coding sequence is TGTGCCAGACTTAGCGGAGAGGTCAATGAGCAGTTCTTC.

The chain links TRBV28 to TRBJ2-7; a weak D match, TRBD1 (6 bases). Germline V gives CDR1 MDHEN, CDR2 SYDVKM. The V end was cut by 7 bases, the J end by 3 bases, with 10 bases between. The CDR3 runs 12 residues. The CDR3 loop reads CASNREIYEQYF. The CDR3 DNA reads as TGTGCCAGCAACAGGGAAATCTACGAGCAGTACTTC.

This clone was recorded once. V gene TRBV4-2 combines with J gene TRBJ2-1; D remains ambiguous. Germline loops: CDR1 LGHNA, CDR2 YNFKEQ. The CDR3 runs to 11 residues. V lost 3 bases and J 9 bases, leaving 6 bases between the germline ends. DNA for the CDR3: TGTGCCAGCAGCCACGGCGGTGAGCAGTTCTTC. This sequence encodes CASSHGGEQFF.

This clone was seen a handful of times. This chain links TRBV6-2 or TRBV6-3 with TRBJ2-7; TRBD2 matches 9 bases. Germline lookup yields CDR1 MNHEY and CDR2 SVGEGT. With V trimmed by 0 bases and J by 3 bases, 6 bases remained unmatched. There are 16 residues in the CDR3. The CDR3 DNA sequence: TGTGCCAGCAGTTACTCCCCGACGACTAGCGGCTACGAGCAGTACTTC. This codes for CASSYSPTTSGYEQYF.

The CDR3 reads CASSIGQLETQYF. The CDR3 nucleotides read TGTGCCAGCAGTATCGGACAGTTGGAGACCCAGTACTTC. This chain joins TRBV28 and TRBJ2-5, with D tentatively TRBD1 (6 bases). The CDR3 is 13 amino acids. V was cut by 5 bases and J by 5 bases, with 12 bases left in between. Germline loops: CDR1 MDHEN, CDR2 SYDVKM.

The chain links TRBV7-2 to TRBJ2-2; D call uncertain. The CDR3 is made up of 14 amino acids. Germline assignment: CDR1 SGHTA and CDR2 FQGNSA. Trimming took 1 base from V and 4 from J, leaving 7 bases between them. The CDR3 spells CASSLVVRTGELFF. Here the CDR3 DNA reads TGTGCCAGCAGCTTAGTGGTGCGCACCGGGGAGCTGTTTTTT.

In DNA, the CDR3 is TGTGCCAGCTCACCACCCCGCCCCGGGACAGGGGGCTACGAGCAGTACTTC. This encodes CASSPPRPGTGGYEQYF. The rearrangement uses TRBV18 and TRBJ2-7; 11 bases are shared with TRBD1. With 0 bases clipped from V and 3 bases from J, the junction kept 7 bases outside the gene matches. The CDR3 has 17 residues. CDR1 and CDR2 from the germline V gene are KGHSH and LQKENI.

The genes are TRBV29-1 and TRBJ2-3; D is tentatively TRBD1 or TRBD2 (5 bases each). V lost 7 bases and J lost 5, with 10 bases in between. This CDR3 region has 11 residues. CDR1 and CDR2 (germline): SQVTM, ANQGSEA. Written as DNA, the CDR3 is TGCAGCGGAGGGGTTGGAGATACGCAGTATTTT. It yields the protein CSGGVGDTQYF.